These 11 T cell receptor beta chains were all obtained from the same sample, sequenced in a study of CD8 T cells in Susac syndrome. When the RNA was reverse transcribed, random hexamers were used with an input of about 0.5 to 1 ug. TCRdb recomputed calls from the immunoSEQ multiplex PCR reads with MiXCR, one row per CDR3 protein. The top ten hold around 0.1% of the sample, which has about 190,000 distinct CDR3 sequences, 95% seen once. Sequenced material: CD4+ T cells from PBMCs. These receptors originate from a human donor in good health.

This sequence joins TRBV24-1 and TRBJ1-1; TRBD1 might be the D (5 bases). The CDR3 is 13 residues long. CDR1 and CDR2 (germline): KGHDR, SFDVKD. V lost 7 bases and J lost 3, with 11 bases in between. DNA of the CDR3: TGTGCCACCAGGGCCGACAGTTACACTGAAGCTTTCTTT. Protein: CATRADSYTEAFF.

The rearrangement uses TRBV24-1 and TRBJ2-3, with 7 bases identical to TRBD1. With V trimmed by 1 base and J by 0 bases, 0 bases remained unmatched. The germline V gene encodes CDR1 KGHDR and CDR2 SFDVKD. The CDR3 consists of 15 residues. CDR3 nucleotides: TGTGCCACCAGTGATTTACAGGGGAGCACAGATACGCAGTATTTT. It is translated as CATSDLQGSTDTQYF.

As DNA, the CDR3 is TGTGCCACCAGTTTAGCGGGAGGGCGGAAAGAGACCCAGTACTTC. It specifies CATSLAGGRKETQYF. The chain uses TRBV24-1 and TRBJ2-5; 11 bases align to TRBD2. The ends lost 6 bases at V and 3 bases at J; junction bases unmatched: 5. The CDR3 is made up of 15 amino acids. Per germline, CDR1 KGHDR and CDR2 SFDVKD.

This clonotype is a singleton in its sample. The V and J genes are TRBV5-4 and TRBJ2-1, with D tentatively TRBD2 (5 bases). V lost 6 bases and J 3 bases, leaving 19 bases between the germline ends. The germline V gene encodes CDR1 SGHNT and CDR2 YYREEE (reference sequence). The CDR3 totals 16 residues. CDR3 in DNA: TGTGCCAGCACCCTGGGAGTGGGAGCCTTCTACAATGAGCAGTTCTTC. Its protein is CASTLGVGAFYNEQFF.

The J gene is TRBJ2-5, the V gene TRBV12-3 or TRBV12-4; 12 bases map to TRBD1. The CDR3 runs 17 residues. V was pared by 4 bases and J by 4 bases, with 10 bases of the junction left unmatched. CDR3 DNA sequence: TGTGCCAGCAGTTCCCCGGGACAGGGGGCGAGAGGAGAGACCCAGTACTTC. It translates to CASSSPGQGARGETQYF.

This sequence joins TRBV19 and TRBJ2-5; TRBD2 agrees at 9 bases. After removal of 5 bases from V and 5 bases from J, the junction contained 9 bases not matched to a gene. The germline gives CDR1 LNHDA, CDR2 SQIVND (reference sequence). The CDR3 runs 15 residues. In nucleotides, the CDR3 is TGTGCCAGTAGTGAGACTAGCGGAAGGCGTGAGACCCAGTACTTC. This encodes CASSETSGRRETQYF.

The chain uses TRBV29-1 and TRBJ2-3; TRBD1 matches 12 bases. This CDR3 comprises 13 residues. V lost 4 bases and J lost 5; bases outside the gene matches: 1. Germline V gene lookup returns CDR1 SQVTM and CDR2 ANQGSEA. CDR3 amino acids: CSVGDRGQDTQYF. In DNA, the CDR3 is TGCAGCGTTGGGGACAGGGGGCAAGATACGCAGTATTTT.

The V call is TRBV7-2, the J call TRBJ2-5; weak D call: TRBD1 (5 bases). There are 14 residues in the CDR3. Germline CDR1 reads SGHTA; CDR2 reads FQGNSA. V lost 6 bases to trimming and J lost 5 bases, with 16 bases between them. As DNA, the CDR3 is TGTGCCAGCAGTTTAAACAGGATAGGGGAGACCCAGTACTTC. It encodes CASSLNRIGETQYF.

The chain recombines TRBV12-3 or TRBV12-4 with TRBJ1-5; D possibly corresponds to TRBD1 (5 bases). The V and J ends lost 1 base and 0 bases respectively, with 13 bases between them. The CDR3 loop spans 17 amino acids. CDR3 sequence (DNA): TGTGCCAGCAGTTTAGACGGGGGTGGGTATAGCAATCAGCCCCAGCATTTT. Protein sequence: CASSLDGGGYSNQPQHF.

CDR3 in DNA: TGTGCCAGCAGCGTAGGTCTAGCGGGCAGTTCCACCAACACCGGGGAGCTGTTTTTT. The encoded protein is CASSVGLAGSSTNTGELFF. This chain links TRBV9 with TRBJ2-2; 8 bases match TRBD2. Germline loops: CDR1 SGDLS, CDR2 YYNGEE. The CDR3 is 19 residues long. Unmatched junction bases numbered 12, after V lost 0 bases and J lost 2 bases.

This chain links TRBV4-3 with TRBJ2-1; possibly TRBD2 for D (5 bases). V was trimmed by 0 bases and J by 6 bases, leaving 15 bases between them. This CDR3 is built from 16 residues. CDR1 LGHNA and CDR2 YSLEER come from the germline V gene. CDR3 loop: CASSQDQAIATNEQFF. The DNA of the CDR3 is TGCGCCAGCAGCCAAGATCAGGCAATAGCGACCAATGAGCAGTTCTTC.